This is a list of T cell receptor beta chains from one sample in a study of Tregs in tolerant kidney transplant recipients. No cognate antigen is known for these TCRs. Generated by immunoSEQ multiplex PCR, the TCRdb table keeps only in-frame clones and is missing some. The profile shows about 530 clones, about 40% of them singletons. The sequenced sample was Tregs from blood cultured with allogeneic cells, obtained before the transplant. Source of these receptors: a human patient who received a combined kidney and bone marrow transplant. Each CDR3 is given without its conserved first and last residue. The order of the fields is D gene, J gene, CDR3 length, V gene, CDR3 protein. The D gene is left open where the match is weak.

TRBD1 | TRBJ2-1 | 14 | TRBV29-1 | SVEGRDRVFDNEQF
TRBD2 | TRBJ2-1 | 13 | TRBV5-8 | ASSPGLAPSNEQF
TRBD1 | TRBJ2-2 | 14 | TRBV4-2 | ASSQGGQANTGELF
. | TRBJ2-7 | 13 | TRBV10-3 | ATLGGRESSYEQY
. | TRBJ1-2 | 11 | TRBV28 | ATLAQFFYGYT
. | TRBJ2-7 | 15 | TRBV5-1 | ASSTPTTGESSYEQY
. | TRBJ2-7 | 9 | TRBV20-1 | SARQNYEQY
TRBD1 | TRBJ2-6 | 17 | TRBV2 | ASSYRYRGRFSGANVLT
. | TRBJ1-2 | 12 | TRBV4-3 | ASSQETGSYGYT
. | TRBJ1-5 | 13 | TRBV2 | AIRAGRLSDQPQH
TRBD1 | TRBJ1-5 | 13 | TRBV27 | ASRVGQGDNQPQH
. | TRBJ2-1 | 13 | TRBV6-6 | ASRIRDFTYNEQF
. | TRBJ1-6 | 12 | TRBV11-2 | ASSFGTTNSPLH
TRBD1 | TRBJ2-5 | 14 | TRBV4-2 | ACSLGDRAEKETQY
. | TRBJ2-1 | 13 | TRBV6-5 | ASRRGFRGVNEQF
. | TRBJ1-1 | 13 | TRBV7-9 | ASSLDFTSNTEAF
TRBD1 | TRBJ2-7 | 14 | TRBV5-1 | SSSLSGTGKAYEQY
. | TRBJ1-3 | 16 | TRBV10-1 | ASIPLPDRHPSGNTIY
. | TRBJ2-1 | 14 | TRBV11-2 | ASSPSFGEGGNEQF
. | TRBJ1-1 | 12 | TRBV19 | ASSILQGNTEAF
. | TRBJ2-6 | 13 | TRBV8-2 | GKEPRISRANVLT
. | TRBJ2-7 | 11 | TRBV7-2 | ASSPDQNYEQY
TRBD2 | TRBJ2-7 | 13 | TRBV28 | ASRRGGGWEYEHY
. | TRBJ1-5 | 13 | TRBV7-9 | ASRAGRLSDQPQH
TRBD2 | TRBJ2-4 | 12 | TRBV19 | ASSMGLAENIQY
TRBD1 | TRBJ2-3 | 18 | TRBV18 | ASSPPTDFDRGLITDTQY
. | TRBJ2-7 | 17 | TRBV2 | AIIFSGQGFFGGLYEQY
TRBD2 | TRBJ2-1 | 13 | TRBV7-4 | ASSPGLAPSNEQF
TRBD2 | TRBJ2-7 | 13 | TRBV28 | ASSNSREIGYEQY
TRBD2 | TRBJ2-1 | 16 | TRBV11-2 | ASSLGSGLAGVGDEQF
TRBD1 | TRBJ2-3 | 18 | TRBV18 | ASSPPTDFDRGRITDTQY
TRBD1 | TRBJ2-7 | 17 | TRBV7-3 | ASIFSGQGFFGGLYEQY
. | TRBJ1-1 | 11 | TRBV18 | ASSPAENTEAF
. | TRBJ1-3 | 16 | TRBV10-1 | ASIPPTRQAPLWNTIY
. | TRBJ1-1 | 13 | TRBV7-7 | ASSLDFTSNTEAF
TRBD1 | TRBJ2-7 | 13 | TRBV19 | ASSNPGQGRYEQY
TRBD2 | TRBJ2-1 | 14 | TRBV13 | ASSSRGTRSFNEQF
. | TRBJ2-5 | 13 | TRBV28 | ASSLGMRGRETQY
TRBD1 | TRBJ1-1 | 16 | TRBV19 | ASSGSWGRGGGGTEAF